This T cell receptor beta chain was sequenced in a study of Ad26.COV2.S vaccination and SARS-CoV-2 variants. General study results and limits: Once vaccination had occurred, spike-specific CD8+ and CD4+ T cell responses reportedly showed substantial breadth.

As concerns this clone: Its antigen is unidentified.

Data came from immunoSEQ multiplex PCR; TCRdb stores just in-frame clones and leaves some out. The data hold roughly 300,000 clones, with more than 85% observed a single time. Treatment specified: some 20 received Ad26.COV2.S at low or high dose, single or two shots; several received placebo; per-sample allocation not given. Samples analyzed were those drawn on day 63 after the first vaccine or placebo injection. The individual, an adult aged 18-55 years, was a donor in Boston. The V and J ends lost 5 bases and 3 bases respectively, with 5 bases between them. This CDR3 has 12 residues. Germline CDR1 is LNHDA and CDR2 is SQIVND (reference sequence).

This material consisted of peripheral blood, taken in a trial of Ad26.COV2.S vaccine versus placebo. The clonotype comes from a person between 18 and 65 years old who received the Ad26.COV2.S COVID-19 vaccine or a placebo. This rearrangement joins TRBV19 to TRBJ2-1; D remains ambiguous. The CDR3, as DNA: TGTGCCAGTAGTGACAACTACAATGAGCAGTTCTTC. It is translated as CASSDNYNEQFF.